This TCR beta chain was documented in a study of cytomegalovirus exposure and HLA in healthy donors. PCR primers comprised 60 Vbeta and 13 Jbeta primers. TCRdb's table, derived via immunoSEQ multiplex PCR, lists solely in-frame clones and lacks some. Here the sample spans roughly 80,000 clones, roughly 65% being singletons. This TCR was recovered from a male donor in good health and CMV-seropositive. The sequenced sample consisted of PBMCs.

For the CDR3, the DNA is TGTGCCAGCAGTCTAAGGACAGGGGCTCAAGAGACCCAGTACTTC. It codes for CASSLRTGAQETQYF. The V and J genes are TRBV28 and TRBJ2-5, with 9 positions matching TRBD1. Germline loops: CDR1 MDHEN, CDR2 SYDVKM. The junction had 6 bases not matched to a gene; V was cut back by 5 bases and J by 2 bases. The CDR3 totals 15 residues. Together with reference TRBV28 and TRBJ2-5, the CDR3 gives the full variable domain: DVKVTQSSRYLVKRTGEKVFLECVQDMDHENMFWYRQDPGLGLRLIYFSYDVKMKEKGDIPEGYSVSREKKERFSLILESASTNQTSMYLCASSLRTGAQETQYFGPGTRLLVL.